This is a list of T cell receptor beta chains from one sample in a study of T-cell memory formation after mild COVID-19. TCRdb independently ran MiXCR on the 5' RACE reads; one entry per CDR3 protein. The table includes some 120,000 distinct CDR3 sequences, about 18% detected once. Sequences were obtained from PBMCs or a T cell subset sorted from them (not recorded which). These receptors all stem from a man younger than 35 who had mild COVID-19 (a few samples of this study predate the infection). Cell type and time point are not known. Both conserved end residues are part of each CDR3. D genes are given only for firm matches. The listing skips clone size in some rows; elsewhere it reads once, few, many or a size class.

clone_size	d_call	j_call	v_call	cdr3_aa	cdr3_nt
.	.	TRBJ1-2	TRBV4-3	CASSQARRASYGYTF	TGCGCCAGCAGCCAAGCCCGCAGGGCCTCCTATGGCTACACCTTC
few	TRBD1	TRBJ1-5	TRBV4-2	CASSQNPGTGGDEPQHF	TGTGCCAGCAGCCAGAACCCCGGGACAGGGGGAGACGAGCCCCAGCATTTT
once	.	TRBJ1-4	TRBV7-2	CASSFSGNEKLFF	TGTGCCAGCAGCTTCTCCGGGAATGAAAAACTGTTTTTT
few	.	TRBJ2-5	TRBV4-1	CASSQDSGAQETQYF	TGCGCCAGCAGCCAAGATTCCGGGGCGCAAGAGACCCAGTACTTC
few	.	TRBJ1-6	TRBV7-3	CASSPGGINSPLHF	TGTGCCAGCAGCCCGGGGGGTATTAATTCACCCCTCCACTTT
.	TRBD1	TRBJ1-1	TRBV6-1	CASSVQGLWTEAFF	TGTGCCAGCAGTGTACAGGGGCTGTGGACTGAAGCTTTCTTT
.	.	TRBJ1-2	TRBV3-1	CASSHNRVAGYTF	TGTGCCAGCAGCCACAACAGGGTGGCTGGCTACACCTTC
.	TRBD2	TRBJ2-5	TRBV5-1	CASSLVSSGGTETQYF	TGCGCCAGCAGCTTGGTCTCTAGCGGGGGGACTGAGACCCAGTACTTC
.	.	TRBJ2-3	TRBV10-3	CAIRRGSTDTQYF	TGTGCCATCAGACGGGGAAGCACAGATACGCAGTATTTT
.	TRBD1	TRBJ1-5	TRBV29-1	CSVGQGDNQPQHF	TGCAGCGTTGGACAGGGGGACAATCAGCCCCAGCATTTT
few	TRBD2	TRBJ2-5	TRBV2	CASRRERGGSETQYF	TGTGCCAGCCGGAGGGAGCGGGGGGGCTCGGAGACCCAGTACTTC
.	.	TRBJ2-5	TRBV5-4	CASSPDVYQETQYF	TGTGCCAGCAGTCCGGACGTGTACCAAGAGACCCAGTACTTC
.	.	TRBJ1-4	TRBV4-1	CASSQDGYNEKLFF	TGCGCCAGCAGCCAAGACGGCTATAATGAAAAACTGTTTTTT
.	.	TRBJ1-5	TRBV12-3/TRBV12-4	CASRSGVSSNQPQHF	TGTGCCAGCAGGTCAGGGGTTTCGAGCAATCAGCCCCAGCATTTT
.	.	TRBJ1-3	TRBV7-6	CASSFWGRTGNTIYF	TGTGCCAGCAGCTTTTGGGGTCGGACTGGAAACACCATATATTTT
.	.	TRBJ2-2	TRBV27	CASSRTVGELFF	TGTGCCAGCAGTCGGACAGTCGGGGAGCTGTTTTTT
.	TRBD2	TRBJ2-1	TRBV7-6	CASSRGLGGGSYNEQFF	TGTGCCAGCAGCCGCGGGCTCGGCGGGGGGTCCTACAATGAGCAGTTCTTC
.	.	TRBJ2-2	TRBV5-1	CASSLERPGSGELFF	TGCGCCAGCAGCTTGGAGCGTCCGGGGTCCGGGGAGCTGTTTTTT
.	.	TRBJ1-2	TRBV5-1	CASARDSYGYTF	TGCGCCAGCGCGCGTGACAGCTATGGCTACACCTTC
.	.	TRBJ1-2	TRBV6-2/TRBV6-3	CASTDSPYGYTF	TGTGCCAGCACGGACAGCCCCTATGGCTACACCTTC
many	TRBD2	TRBJ2-1	TRBV12-3/TRBV12-4	CASSLGGLAFSNEQFF	TGTGCCAGCAGCCTCGGTGGACTAGCTTTTTCCAATGAGCAGTTCTTC
.	.	TRBJ1-2	TRBV6-6	CASNLRTERTSYGYTF	TGTGCCAGCAACCTCCGGACAGAGAGAACGTCTTATGGCTACACCTTC
.	.	TRBJ2-3	TRBV28	CASAGAASTDTQYF	TGTGCCAGTGCGGGGGCGGCATCCACAGATACGCAGTATTTT
.	.	TRBJ2-5	TRBV5-1	CASSFAETQYF	TGCGCCAGCAGCTTTGCCGAGACCCAGTACTTC
few	.	TRBJ2-6	TRBV6-6	CASSGPGANVLTF	TGTGCCAGCAGTGGACCCGGGGCCAACGTCCTGACTTTC
few	.	TRBJ2-5	TRBV20-1	CSARSDQETQYF	TGCAGTGCTAGAAGCGACCAAGAGACCCAGTACTTC
.	TRBD2	TRBJ2-3	TRBV7-9	CASSQRRGGQTDTQYF	TGTGCCAGCAGCCAGAGGCGGGGGGGCCAAACAGATACGCAGTATTTT
few	.	TRBJ1-2	TRBV9	CASSVNYGYTF	TGTGCCAGCAGCGTCAACTATGGCTACACCTTC
.	.	TRBJ1-4	TRBV20-1	CSARHIANEKLFF	TGCAGTGCTAGACACATCGCAAATGAAAAACTGTTTTTT
.	.	TRBJ1-6	TRBV19	CASSEAGDSPLHF	TGTGCCAGTAGTGAAGCAGGAGATTCACCCCTCCACTTT
many	.	TRBJ2-5	TRBV7-2	CASSYTGGGQEETQYF	TGTGCCAGCAGCTACACCGGGGGAGGTCAGGAAGAGACCCAGTACTTC
.	.	TRBJ2-1	TRBV7-2	CASSPYMYNEQFF	TGTGCCAGCAGTCCGTACATGTACAATGAGCAGTTCTTC
.	.	TRBJ1-2	TRBV28	CASSPGGRGYTF	TGTGCCAGCAGCCCCGGGGGACGTGGCTACACCTTC
.	TRBD2	TRBJ2-5	TRBV30	CAWSTGTSAETQYF	TGTGCCTGGAGTACCGGGACTAGCGCAGAGACCCAGTACTTC
many	TRBD2	TRBJ2-3	TRBV7-2	CASKSGTTVWQYF	TGTGCCAGCAAGTCCGGGACTACCGTATGGCAGTATTTT
few	.	TRBJ2-1	TRBV21-1	CASRLPKTAGSPYNEQFF	TGTGCCAGCAGACTCCCGAAAACGGCGGGGAGTCCCTACAATGAGCAGTTCTTC
.	.	TRBJ2-3	TRBV10-3	CAIRDTDTQYF	TGTGCCATCAGAGACACAGATACGCAGTATTTT
few	TRBD2	TRBJ2-3	TRBV29-1	CSAERGNTDTQYF	TGCAGCGCCGAGCGGGGAAACACAGATACGCAGTATTTT
few	.	TRBJ1-2	TRBV3-1	CASSQADRLSPANYGYTF	TGTGCCAGCAGCCAGGCGGACAGACTCTCCCCTGCTAACTATGGCTACACCTTC
few	.	TRBJ2-1	TRBV24-1	CATSDQSVGVDEQFF	TGTGCCACCAGTGATCAATCGGTAGGGGTCGATGAGCAGTTCTTC
many	.	TRBJ2-4	TRBV7-2	CASSLDNLGVIQYF	TGTGCCAGCAGCTTAGATAACCTAGGGGTCATTCAGTACTTC
few	.	TRBJ2-3	TRBV4-1	CASSQPTGTDTQYF	TGCGCCAGCAGCCAGCCTACAGGGACAGATACGCAGTATTTT
few	TRBD1	TRBJ2-3	TRBV5-1	CASSRDSSPDTQYF	TGCGCCAGCAGCCGGGACAGCTCCCCAGATACGCAGTATTTT
.	.	TRBJ2-6	TRBV5-6	CASSLATGRSGANVLTF	TGTGCCAGCAGCTTGGCTACGGGGCGGTCTGGGGCCAACGTCCTGACTTTC
few	.	TRBJ1-4	TRBV24-1	CATSDGTTATNEKLFF	TGTGCCACCAGTGATGGGACAACAGCAACTAATGAAAAACTGTTTTTT
few	TRBD2	TRBJ2-7	TRBV18	CASSPSGGHEQYF	TGTGCCAGCTCACCAAGCGGGGGCCACGAGCAGTACTTC
few	.	TRBJ2-5	TRBV5-1	CASSLVGFGETQYF	TGCGCCAGCAGCTTGGTTGGGTTTGGGGAGACCCAGTACTTC
few	TRBD1	TRBJ2-4	TRBV29-1	CSASQTGIAKNIQYF	TGCAGCGCCAGCCAGACAGGGATAGCCAAAAACATTCAGTACTTC